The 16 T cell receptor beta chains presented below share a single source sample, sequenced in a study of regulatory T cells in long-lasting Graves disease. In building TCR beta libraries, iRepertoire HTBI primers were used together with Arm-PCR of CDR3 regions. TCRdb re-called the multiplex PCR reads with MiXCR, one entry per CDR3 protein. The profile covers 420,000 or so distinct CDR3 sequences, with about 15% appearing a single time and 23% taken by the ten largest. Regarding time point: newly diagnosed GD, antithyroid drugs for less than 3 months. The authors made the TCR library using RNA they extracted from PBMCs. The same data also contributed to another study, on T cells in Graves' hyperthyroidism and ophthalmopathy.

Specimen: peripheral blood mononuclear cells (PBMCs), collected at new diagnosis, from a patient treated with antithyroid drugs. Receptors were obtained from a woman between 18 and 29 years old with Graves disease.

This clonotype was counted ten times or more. CDR3 nucleotide sequence: TGCGCCAGCAGCCCAGAGACAGTCACAGATACGCAGTATTTT. This encodes CASSPETVTDTQYF. This sequence joins TRBV5-1 and TRBJ2-3; D may be TRBD1 (5 bases). CDR3 length equals 14 residues. V lost 4 bases to trimming and J lost 2 bases, with 11 bases between them. Per germline, CDR1 SGHRS and CDR2 YFSETQ.

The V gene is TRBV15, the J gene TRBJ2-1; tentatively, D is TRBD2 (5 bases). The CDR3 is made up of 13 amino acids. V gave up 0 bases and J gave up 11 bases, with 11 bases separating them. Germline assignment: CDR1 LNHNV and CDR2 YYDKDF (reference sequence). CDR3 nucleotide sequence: TGTGCCACCAGCAGAGAAGATCGGGGAAAGCAGTTCTTC. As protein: CATSREDRGKQFF. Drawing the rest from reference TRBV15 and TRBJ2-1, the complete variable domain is DAMVIQNPRYQVTQFGKPVTLSCSQTLNHNVMYWYQQKSSQAPKLLFHYYDKDFNNEADTPDNFQSRRPNTSFCFLDIRSPGLGDTAMYLCATSREDRGKQFFGPGTRLTVL.

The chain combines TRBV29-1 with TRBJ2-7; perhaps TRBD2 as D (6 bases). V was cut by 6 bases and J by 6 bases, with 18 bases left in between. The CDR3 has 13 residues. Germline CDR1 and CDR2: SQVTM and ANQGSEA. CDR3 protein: CSVATGTSSEQYF. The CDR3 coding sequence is TGCAGCGTAGCCACTGGGACTTCGTCCGAGCAGTACTTC.

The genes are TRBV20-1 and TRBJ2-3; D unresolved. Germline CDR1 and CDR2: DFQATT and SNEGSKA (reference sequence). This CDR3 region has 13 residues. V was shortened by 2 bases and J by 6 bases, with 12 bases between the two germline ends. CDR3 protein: CSARNLLADTQYF. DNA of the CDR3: TGCAGTGCTAGAAACCTCCTCGCGGATACGCAGTATTTT.

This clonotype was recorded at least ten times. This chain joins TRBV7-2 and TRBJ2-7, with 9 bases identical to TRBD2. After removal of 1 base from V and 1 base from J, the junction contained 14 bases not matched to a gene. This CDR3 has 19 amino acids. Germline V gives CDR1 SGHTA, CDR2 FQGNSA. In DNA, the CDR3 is TGTGCCAGCAGCTTAGTCGCCCCGTTAGCGGGAGTATTATCCTACGAGCAGTACTTC. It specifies CASSLVAPLAGVLSYEQYF.

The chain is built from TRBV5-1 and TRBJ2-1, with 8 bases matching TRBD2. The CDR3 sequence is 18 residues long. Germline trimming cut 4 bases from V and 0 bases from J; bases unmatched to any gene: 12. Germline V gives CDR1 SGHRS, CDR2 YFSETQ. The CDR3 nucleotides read TGCGCCAGCAGCGGTCCCTTGGCGGGAGGTAGCTCCTACAATGAGCAGTTCTTC. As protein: CASSGPLAGGSSYNEQFF.

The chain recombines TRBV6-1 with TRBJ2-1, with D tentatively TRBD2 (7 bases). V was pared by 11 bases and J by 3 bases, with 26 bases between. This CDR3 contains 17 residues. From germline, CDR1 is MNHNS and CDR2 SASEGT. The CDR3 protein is CAGIGGRPGGLYNEQFF. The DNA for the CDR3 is TGTGCCGGAATCGGGGGGCGCCCCGGAGGGCTCTACAATGAGCAGTTCTTC.

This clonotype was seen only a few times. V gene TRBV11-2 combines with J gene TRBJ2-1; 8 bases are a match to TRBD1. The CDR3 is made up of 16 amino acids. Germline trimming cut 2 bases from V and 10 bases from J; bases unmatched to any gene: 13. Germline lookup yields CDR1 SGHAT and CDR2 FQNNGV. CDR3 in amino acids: CASSLLGPGGFEEQFF. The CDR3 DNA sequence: TGTGCCAGCAGCTTATTGGGGCCAGGGGGCTTCGAAGAGCAGTTCTTC. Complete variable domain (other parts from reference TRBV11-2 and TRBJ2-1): EAGVAQSPRYKIIEKRQSVAFWCNPISGHATLYWYQQILGQGPKLLIQFQNNGVVDDSQLPKDRFSAERLKGVDSTLKIQPAKLEDSAVYLCASSLLGPGGFEEQFFGPGTRLTVL.

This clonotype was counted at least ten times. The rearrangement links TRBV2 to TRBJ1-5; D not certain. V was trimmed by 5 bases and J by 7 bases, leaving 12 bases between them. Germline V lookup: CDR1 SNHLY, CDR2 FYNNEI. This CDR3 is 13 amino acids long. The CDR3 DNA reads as TGTGCCAGCAGTCCTCCCGACGGCCAGCCCCAGCATTTT. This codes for CASSPPDGQPQHF.

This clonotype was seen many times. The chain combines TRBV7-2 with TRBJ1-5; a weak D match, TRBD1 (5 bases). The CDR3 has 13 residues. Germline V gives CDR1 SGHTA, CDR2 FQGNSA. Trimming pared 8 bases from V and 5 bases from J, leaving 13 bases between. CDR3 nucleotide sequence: TGTGCCAGCGTAGAAGGGACCGATCAGCCCCAGCATTTT. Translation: CASVEGTDQPQHF.

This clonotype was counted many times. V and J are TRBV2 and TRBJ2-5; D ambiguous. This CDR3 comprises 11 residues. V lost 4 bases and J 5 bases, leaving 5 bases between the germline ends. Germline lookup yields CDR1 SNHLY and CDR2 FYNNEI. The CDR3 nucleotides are TGTGCCAGCAGTGGATGGGAGACCCAGTACTTC. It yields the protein CASSGWETQYF.

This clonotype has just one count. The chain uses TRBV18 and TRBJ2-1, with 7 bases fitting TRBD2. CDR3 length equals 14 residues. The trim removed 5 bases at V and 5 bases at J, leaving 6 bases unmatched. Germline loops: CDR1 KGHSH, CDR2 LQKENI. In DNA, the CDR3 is TGTGCCAGCTCAATTACTAGCGATAACAATGAGCAGTTCTTC. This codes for CASSITSDNNEQFF. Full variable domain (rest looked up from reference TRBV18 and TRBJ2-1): NAGVMQNPRHLVRRRGQEARLRCSPMKGHSHVYWYRQLPEEGLKFMVYLQKENIIDESGMPKERFSAEFPKEGPSILRIQQVVRGDSAAYFCASSITSDNNEQFFGPGTRLTVL.

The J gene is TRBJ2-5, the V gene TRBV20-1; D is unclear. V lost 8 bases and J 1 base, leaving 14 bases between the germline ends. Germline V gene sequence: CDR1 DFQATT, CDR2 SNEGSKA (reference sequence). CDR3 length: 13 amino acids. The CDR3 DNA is TGCAGTAAAGGAAGAAGGGTCCAAGAGACCCAGTACTTC. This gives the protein CSKGRRVQETQYF.

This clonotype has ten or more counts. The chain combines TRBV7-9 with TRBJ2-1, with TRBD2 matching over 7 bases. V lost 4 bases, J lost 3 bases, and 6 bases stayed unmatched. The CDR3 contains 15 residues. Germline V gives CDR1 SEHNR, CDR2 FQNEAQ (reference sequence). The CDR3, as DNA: TGTGCCAGCAGCTCCGGCGGGAGCTTCTACAATGAGCAGTTCTTC. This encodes CASSSGGSFYNEQFF.

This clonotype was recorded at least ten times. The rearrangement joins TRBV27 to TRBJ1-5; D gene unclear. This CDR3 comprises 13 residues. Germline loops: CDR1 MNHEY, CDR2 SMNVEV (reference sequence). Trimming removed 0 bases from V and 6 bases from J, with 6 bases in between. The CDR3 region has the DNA TGTGCCAGCAGTTTATCGTTCGGTCAGCCCCAGCATTTT. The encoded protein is CASSLSFGQPQHF.

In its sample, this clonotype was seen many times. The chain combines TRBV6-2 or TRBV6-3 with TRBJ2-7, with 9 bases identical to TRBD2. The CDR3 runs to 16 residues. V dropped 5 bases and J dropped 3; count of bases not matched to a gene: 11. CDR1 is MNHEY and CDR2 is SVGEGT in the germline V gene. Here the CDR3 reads CASSGPTSGRLYEQYF. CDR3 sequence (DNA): TGTGCCAGCAGTGGCCCGACTAGCGGACGTCTCTACGAGCAGTACTTC.